Shown below are 8 T cell receptor beta chains from a single sample sequenced in a study of CD8 T cells in ankylosing spondylitis. TCRdb reanalysed the 5' RACE reads using MiXCR and keeps one entry per CDR3 protein. The sample lists some 270,000 distinct CDR3 sequences, around 32% occurring once. The specimen sequenced was blood, either unsorted or a sorted T cell fraction (not recorded which). The receptors come from a male donor with ankylosing spondylitis or in good health (not recorded which).

This clonotype was detected only a few times. The V gene is TRBV20-1, the J gene TRBJ2-5, with 15 bases fitting TRBD2. From germline, CDR1 is DFQATT and CDR2 SNEGSKA (reference sequence). This CDR3 is 17 amino acids long. V shed 0 bases, J shed 4 bases, and the junction held 6 bases outside the gene matches. CDR3 nucleotide sequence: TGCAGTGCTAGAGATCTCCGGACTAGCGGGGGGGCAGAGACCCAGTACTTC. Translation: CSARDLRTSGGAETQYF.

The table lists this clonotype with a few counts. CDR3 loop: CSALISGNEKLFF. The CDR3, as DNA: TGCAGCGCTCTGATATCAGGGAATGAAAAACTGTTTTTT. The chain links TRBV29-1 to TRBJ1-4; tentative D call: TRBD1 (5 bases). V lost 7 bases and J lost 5, with 14 bases in between. Germline loops: CDR1 SQVTM, CDR2 ANQGSEA. The CDR3 runs to 13 residues.

This clonotype was found a few times. V is TRBV29-1 and J is TRBJ2-1; D ambiguous. V lost 7 bases and J lost 8, with 21 bases in between. The CDR3 consists of 14 residues. Germline loops: CDR1 SQVTM, CDR2 ANQGSEA. CDR3 in DNA: TGCAGCGCCCCGCAGGCTCTCCGAGTGGATGAGCAGTTCTTC. This sequence encodes CSAPQALRVDEQFF.

The genes are TRBV12-3 or TRBV12-4 and TRBJ1-6; TRBD1 might be the D (5 bases). This CDR3 is 14 amino acids long. With 2 bases removed from V and 10 bases from J, the gap between germline ends came to 12 bases. Here the CDR3 DNA reads TGTGCCAGCAGTTTACAGGGCCGACGGTCACCCCTCCACTTT. Its protein product is CASSLQGRRSPLHF.

V and J are TRBV14 and TRBJ2-7; D gene uncertain. The CDR3 has 13 amino acids. The germline gives CDR1 SGHDN, CDR2 FVKESK. V dropped 0 bases and J dropped 6 bases, with 9 bases sitting between them. The CDR3 region has the DNA TGTGCCAGCAGCCAAGATCTCGGCGTCGAGCAGTACTTC. Amino acids: CASSQDLGVEQYF.

This chain uses TRBV7-9 with TRBJ1-1, with D maybe TRBD1 (5 bases). The CDR3 extends over 16 amino acids. Between the trimmed V and J ends, which lost 5 bases and 7 bases, there was a span of 23 bases. Per germline, CDR1 SEHNR and CDR2 FQNEAQ (reference sequence). DNA of the CDR3: TGTGCCAGCAGCCCCATACATGGTGGGGGACCTATTGAAGCTTTCTTT. It specifies CASSPIHGGGPIEAFF.

This sequence joins TRBV2 and TRBJ2-2; D is undetermined. CDR1 and CDR2 from the germline V gene are SNHLY and FYNNEI. CDR3 length: 12 amino acids. V was shortened by 8 bases and J by 3 bases, with 7 bases between the two germline ends. The CDR3 DNA reads as TGTGCCAGCTTAGGGTACACCGGGGAGCTGTTTTTT. Translating it yields CASLGYTGELFF.

This chain links TRBV12-3 or TRBV12-4 with TRBJ2-5, with TRBD2 identical over 13 bases. This CDR3 has 16 residues. With V trimmed by 5 bases and J by 4 bases, 7 bases remained unmatched. CDR3 in amino acids: CASSQTSGGPGETQYF. The CDR3 DNA sequence: TGTGCCAGCAGTCAGACTAGCGGGGGGCCTGGAGAGACCCAGTACTTC.